Below, 2 T cell receptor beta chains from the same sample are listed, as sequenced in a study of OX40 agonist ivuxolimab in advanced cancers. The protocol was immunoSEQ multiplex PCR, while the TCRdb copy is restricted to in-frame clones and leaves out a portion. In the table there are around 84,000 clones, less than 95% of which are singletons. Specimen: CD4+ or CD8+ T cells sorted from blood, collected in a trial of the OX40 agonist ivuxolimab. The source is an adult with an advanced solid tumor such as melanoma, head and neck, liver or kidney cancer.

The J gene is TRBJ2-2, the V gene TRBV7-6; D is ambiguous. V was clipped by 4 bases and J by 10 bases, with 10 bases between them. This CDR3 contains 12 residues. Germline CDR1 reads SGHVS; CDR2 reads FNYEAQ. The CDR3 nucleotides read TGTGCCAGCAGCTCTGCTGTTATGGAGCTGTTTTTT. It yields the protein CASSSAVMELFF.

V usage is TRBV4-3 and J usage is TRBJ1-2, with D possibly matching TRBD1 (6 bases). Trimming removed 1 base at V and 3 bases at J, with 15 bases between. CDR3 size: 16 residues. From germline, CDR1 is LGHNA and CDR2 YSLEER. The CDR3 loop reads CASSQVPPDSYYGYTF. The CDR3 nucleotides read TGCGCCAGCAGCCAAGTTCCCCCGGACAGCTACTATGGCTACACCTTC.